The 6 T cell receptor beta chains reported below all come from one sample, sequenced in a study of T cells after posttransplantation cyclophosphamide. Repertoires were generated with immunoSEQ multiplex PCR, while TCRdb's copy carries only in-frame clones and drops some. The sample lists about 21,000 clones; 75% to 90% were seen once. Control samples came 1 year after myeloablative marrow transplants with methotrexate plus calcineurin inhibitor. The material sequenced was PBMCs, taken around 390 days after allogeneic stem cell transplant with calcineurin inhibitor and methotrexate. All receptors derive from a female patient aged 25-40 years who received an allogeneic stem cell transplant from an unrelated donor, was CMV-positive, and had acute and chronic GVHD. The graft donor may have contributed some T cells.

The genes are TRBV6-5 and TRBJ2-4, with TRBD2 matching over 11 bases. The CDR3 loop spans 15 amino acids. V dropped 7 bases and J dropped 8; count of bases not matched to a gene: 10. Germline values: CDR1 MNHEY, CDR2 SVGAGI. CDR3 protein: CASTQGLAGGYIQYF. The CDR3 nucleotides are TGTGCCAGCACCCAAGGGCTAGCGGGAGGTTACATTCAGTACTTC.

About this clone itself: A read error may produce the germline difference seen at one junction end. The V gene is TRBV15, the J gene TRBJ1-1, with D possibly matching TRBD1 (6 bases). The V gene's germline CDR1 is LNHNV and CDR2 YYDKDF (reference sequence). The CDR3 spans 16 residues. CDR3 DNA sequence: TGTGCCACCAGCAGAGAAGGGGGAGAAGGAAACACTGAAGCTCTCTTT. Encoded protein: CATSREGGEGNTEALF.

A single count supports this clone. CDR3 DNA sequence: TGTGCCAGAAACGTAGAGGGACAGGGGGCGACAGATACGCAGTATTTT. This codes for CARNVEGQGATDTQYF. The chain recombines TRBV5-3 with TRBJ2-3; 12 bases align to TRBD1. TRBV5-3 is assigned to the ORF class and has an uncertain function. This CDR3 spans 16 amino acids. Losses at the gene ends were 6 bases for V and 3 bases for J; bases not matched to a gene: 8.

The chain links TRBV7-9 to TRBJ2-1, with 13 bases fitting TRBD2. Trimming cost V 5 bases and J 9 bases; bases outside gene matches: 4. CDR3 length: 14 residues. Germline V gene lookup returns CDR1 SEHNR and CDR2 FQNEAQ (reference sequence). Written as DNA, the CDR3 is TGTGCCAGCAGCCCGACTAGCGGGAGGTTTGAGCAGTTCTTC. Translated, it gives CASSPTSGRFEQFF.

The chain joins TRBV6-1 to TRBJ2-5; 12 positions agree with TRBD1. The ends lost 6 bases at V and 5 bases at J; junction bases unmatched: 7. Germline V CDR1 and CDR2: MNHNS, SASEGT. CDR3 length equals 15 residues. For the CDR3, the DNA is TGTGCCAGCAGCGCGGGACAGGGGGCGTTCGAGACCCAGTACTTC. Its translation is CASSAGQGAFETQYF.

V is TRBV9 and J is TRBJ2-7; TRBD2 matches 11 bases. Per germline, CDR1 SGDLS and CDR2 YYNGEE. Losses at the gene ends were 0 bases for V and 4 bases for J; bases not matched to a gene: 0. The CDR3 has 14 residues. The CDR3 nucleotides are TGTGCCAGCAGCGTAGGGACTAGCGGGTACGAGCAGTACTTC. It specifies CASSVGTSGYEQYF.